The 9 T cell receptor beta chains reported below all come from one sample, sequenced in a study of human T cells and chemical hapten exposure. TCRdb called the RACE reads again in MiXCR, with one record for every CDR3 protein. The sample lists 150,000 to 200,000 distinct CDR3 sequences, under 25% occurring once. Regarding time point: patch test 3, about 24 weeks after DPC sensitization. The sample's treatment: therapeutic diphenylcyclopropenone sensitization with weekly scalp DPC. The starting material was whole blood, obtained in connection with sensitization to the hapten diphenylcyclopropenone (DPC). The receptors originated from a woman aged 40 to 55 with alopecia areata. Some clones in this sample may be carry-over from other donors' samples.

The chain employs TRBV9 and TRBJ2-1; 7 nucleotides match TRBD1. CDR3 length: 18 residues. Germline V lookup: CDR1 SGDLS, CDR2 YYNGEE. J was trimmed by 3 bases and V by 0 bases; bases with no gene match: 12. The CDR3 reads CASSVAGGVRGFYNEQFF. The CDR3 bases are TGTGCCAGCAGCGTAGCTGGTGGAGTCAGGGGGTTCTACAATGAGCAGTTCTTC.

CDR3 nucleotides: TGTGCCAGCAGCTTCAGCCAGACAGATACGCAGTATTTT. Its translation: CASSFSQTDTQYF. This chain joins TRBV7-2 and TRBJ2-3; the D is unclear. V dropped 3 bases and J dropped 3 bases, with 7 bases sitting between them. CDR1 is SGHTA, CDR2 FQGNSA, per germline. The CDR3 is made up of 13 amino acids.

The chain combines TRBV29-1 with TRBJ2-7; 11 bases match TRBD2. The V and J ends lost 3 bases and 5 bases, in that order; junction bases with no gene match: 15. This CDR3 has 17 residues. Germline V gene sequence: CDR1 SQVTM, CDR2 ANQGSEA. CDR3 sequence reads: CSVDSGTSGPPRHEQYF. DNA for the CDR3: TGCAGCGTTGATTCCGGGACTAGCGGTCCCCCGCGCCACGAGCAGTACTTC.

This clonotype was observed a few times. V is TRBV7-2 and J is TRBJ2-3; no reliable D call. Trimming cost V 1 base and J 2 bases, with 7 bases left between them. CDR1 and CDR2 (germline): SGHTA, FQGNSA. The CDR3 consists of 14 residues. CDR3 sequence (DNA): TGTGCCAGCAGCTTAGACAGAAACACAGATACGCAGTATTTT. Amino acids: CASSLDRNTDTQYF.

This chain links TRBV28 with TRBJ2-5; possible D gene TRBD1, 6 bases. Trimming cost V 4 bases and J 2 bases, with 14 bases left between them. The CDR3 is 15 residues long. Germline CDR1 and CDR2: MDHEN and SYDVKM. The CDR3 here is CASSSRDTTQETQYF. Here the CDR3 DNA reads TGTGCCAGCAGTTCCCGGGACACGACACAAGAGACCCAGTACTTC.

This chain uses TRBV6-2 or TRBV6-3 with TRBJ2-7; D not resolved. The germline V gene encodes CDR1 MNHEY and CDR2 SVGEGT. The CDR3 totals 13 residues. V was cut by 5 bases and J by 0 bases, with 8 bases left in between. The CDR3 spells CASSTRPSYEQYF. The CDR3 nucleotides read TGTGCCAGCAGTACCAGACCCTCCTACGAGCAGTACTTC.

The genes are TRBV4-3 and TRBJ2-3; D remains unclear. CDR1 LGHNA and CDR2 YSLEER come from the germline V gene. The CDR3 has 16 residues. Trimming took off 0 bases at V and 7 bases at J, with 17 bases between the two ends. The CDR3 DNA sequence: TGCGCCAGCAGCCAAGATCGCGGTGGTAGCTTCAATACGCAGTATTTT. Residues: CASSQDRGGSFNTQYF.

This clonotype was counted between two and nine times. This chain connects TRBV5-4 to TRBJ2-1; D could derive from TRBD1 or TRBD2 (5 bases each). The CDR3 runs 13 residues. V shed 3 bases and J shed 6 bases, with 10 bases lying between them. Germline assignment: CDR1 SGHNT and CDR2 YYREEE (reference sequence). Here the CDR3 DNA reads TGTGCCAGCAGCTCTCCAGGGAGCAATGAGCAGTTCTTC. The encoded protein is CASSSPGSNEQFF.

In its sample, this clonotype was seen a few times. The chain couples TRBV29-1 to TRBJ1-1; no firm D call. The CDR3 spans 13 residues. Germline V gene data show CDR1 as SQVTM and CDR2 as ANQGSEA. Trimming took off 8 bases at V and 0 bases at J, with 13 bases between the two ends. The CDR3 loop reads CSMALDMNTEAFF. Written as DNA, the CDR3 is TGCAGCATGGCGCTAGACATGAACACTGAAGCTTTCTTT.